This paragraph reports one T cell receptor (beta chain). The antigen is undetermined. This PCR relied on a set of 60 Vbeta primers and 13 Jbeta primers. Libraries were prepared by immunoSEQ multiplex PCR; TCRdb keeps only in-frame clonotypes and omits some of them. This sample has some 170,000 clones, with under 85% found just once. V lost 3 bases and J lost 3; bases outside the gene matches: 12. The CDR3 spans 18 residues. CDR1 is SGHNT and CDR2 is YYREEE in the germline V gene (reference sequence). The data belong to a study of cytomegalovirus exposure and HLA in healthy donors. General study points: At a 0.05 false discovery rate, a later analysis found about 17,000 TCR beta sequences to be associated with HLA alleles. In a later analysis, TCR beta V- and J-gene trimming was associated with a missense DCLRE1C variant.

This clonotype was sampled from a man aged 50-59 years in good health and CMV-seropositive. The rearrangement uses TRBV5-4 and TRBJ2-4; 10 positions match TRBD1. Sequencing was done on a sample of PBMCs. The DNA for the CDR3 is TGTGCCAGCAGCTCCGGGACAGGGGCGATCAGTCTCAAAAACATTCAGTACTTC. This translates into CASSSGTGAISLKNIQYF.